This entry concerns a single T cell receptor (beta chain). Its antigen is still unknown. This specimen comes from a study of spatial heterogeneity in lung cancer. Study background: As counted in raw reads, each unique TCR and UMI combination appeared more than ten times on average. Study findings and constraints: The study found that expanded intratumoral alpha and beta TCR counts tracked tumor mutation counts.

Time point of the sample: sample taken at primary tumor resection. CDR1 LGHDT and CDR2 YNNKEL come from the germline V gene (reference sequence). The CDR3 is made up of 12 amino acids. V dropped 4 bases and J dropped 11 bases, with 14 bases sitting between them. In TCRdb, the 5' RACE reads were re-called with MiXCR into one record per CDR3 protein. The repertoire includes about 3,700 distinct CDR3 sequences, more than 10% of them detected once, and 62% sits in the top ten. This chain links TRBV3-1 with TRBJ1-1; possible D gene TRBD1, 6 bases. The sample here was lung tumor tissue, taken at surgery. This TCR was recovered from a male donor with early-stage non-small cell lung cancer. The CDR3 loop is CASSPQGRMAFF. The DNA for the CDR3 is TGTGCCAGCAGCCCCCAGGGGAGGATGGCTTTCTTT.